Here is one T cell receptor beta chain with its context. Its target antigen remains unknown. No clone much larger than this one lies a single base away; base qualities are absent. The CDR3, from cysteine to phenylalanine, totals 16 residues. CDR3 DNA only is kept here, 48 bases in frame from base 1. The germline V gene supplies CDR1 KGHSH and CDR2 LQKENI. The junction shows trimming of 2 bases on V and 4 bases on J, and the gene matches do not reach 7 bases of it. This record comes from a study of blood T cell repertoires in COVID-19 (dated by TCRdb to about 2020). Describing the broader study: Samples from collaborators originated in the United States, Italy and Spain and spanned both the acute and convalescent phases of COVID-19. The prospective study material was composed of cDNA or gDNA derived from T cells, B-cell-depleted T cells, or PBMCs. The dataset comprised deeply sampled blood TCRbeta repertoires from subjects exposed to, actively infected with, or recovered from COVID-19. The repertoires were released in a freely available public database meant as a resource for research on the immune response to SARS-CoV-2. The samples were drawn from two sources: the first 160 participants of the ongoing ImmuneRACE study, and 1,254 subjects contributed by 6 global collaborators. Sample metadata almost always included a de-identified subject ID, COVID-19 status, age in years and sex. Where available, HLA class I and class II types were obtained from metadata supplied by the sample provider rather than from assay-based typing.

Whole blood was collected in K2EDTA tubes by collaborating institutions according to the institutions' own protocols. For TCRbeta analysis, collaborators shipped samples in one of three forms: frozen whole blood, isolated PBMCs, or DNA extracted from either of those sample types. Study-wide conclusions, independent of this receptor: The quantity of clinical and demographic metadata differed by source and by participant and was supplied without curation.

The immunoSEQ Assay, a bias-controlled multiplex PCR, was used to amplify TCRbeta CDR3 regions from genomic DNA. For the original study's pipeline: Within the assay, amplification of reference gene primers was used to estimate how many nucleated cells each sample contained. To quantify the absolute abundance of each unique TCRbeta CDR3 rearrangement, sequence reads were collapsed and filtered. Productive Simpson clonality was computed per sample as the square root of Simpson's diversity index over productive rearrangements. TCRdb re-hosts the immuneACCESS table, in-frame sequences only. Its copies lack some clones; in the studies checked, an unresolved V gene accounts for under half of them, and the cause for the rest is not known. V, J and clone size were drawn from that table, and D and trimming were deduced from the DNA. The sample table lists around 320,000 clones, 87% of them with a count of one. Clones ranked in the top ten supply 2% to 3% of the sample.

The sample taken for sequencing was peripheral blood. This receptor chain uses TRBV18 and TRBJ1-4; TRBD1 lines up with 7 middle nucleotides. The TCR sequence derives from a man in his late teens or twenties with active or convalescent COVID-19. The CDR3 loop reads CASSPTRGGINEKLFF. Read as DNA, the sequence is TGTGCCAGCTCACCAACACGAGGGGGCATTAATGAAAAACTGTTTTTT.